The 26 T cell receptor beta chains listed next were all sequenced from one sample in a study of T-cell memory formation after mild COVID-19. One entry per CDR3 protein results from TCRdb running MiXCR on the 5' RACE reads. Here the sample spans a few hundred thousand distinct CDR3 sequences, 25% to 30% being singletons. What was sequenced was PBMCs or a T cell subset sorted from them (not recorded which). Every receptor here comes from an adult woman who had mild COVID-19 (a few samples of this study predate the infection). Cell type and time point are not known.

The chain couples TRBV5-4 to TRBJ2-5, with TRBD2 matching 7 bases. Germline V lookup: CDR1 SGHNT, CDR2 YYREEE (reference sequence). Trimming cost V 0 bases and J 9 bases; bases outside gene matches: 11. The CDR3 is made up of 15 amino acids. CDR3 DNA: TGTGCCAGCAGCTTGGCGGGGGGTAGACCCAGGGCCCAGTACTTC. Protein product: CASSLAGGRPRAQYF. Looking up the rest from reference TRBV5-4 and TRBJ2-5 gives the full variable domain: ETGVTQSPTHLIKTRGQQVTLRCSSQSGHNTVSWYQQALGQGPQFIFQYYREEENGRGNFPPRFSGLQFPNYSSELNVNALELDDSALYLCASSLAGGRPRAQYFGPGTRLLVL.

This clonotype was seen more than once but under ten times. The genes are TRBV14 and TRBJ2-5; the D is unclear. V lost 3 bases to trimming and J lost 4 bases, with 6 bases between them. CDR3 length: 12 amino acids. CDR1 SGHDN and CDR2 FVKESK come from the germline V gene. The CDR3 reads CASSHTRETQYF. CDR3 bases: TGTGCCAGCAGCCATACCAGAGAGACCCAGTACTTC.

The chain couples TRBV4-2 to TRBJ2-7; TRBD2 matches 8 bases. Germline CDR1 is LGHNA and CDR2 is YNFKEQ. CDR3 length equals 15 residues. The J segment lost 3 bases and the V segment lost 3 bases, leaving 7 bases of the junction unmatched. The CDR3 nucleotides read TGTGCCAGCAGCCAGTCCCTCGGGACTAGCTACGAGCAGTACTTC. Protein: CASSQSLGTSYEQYF.

V and J are TRBV12-3 or TRBV12-4 and TRBJ1-2; the D gene is possibly TRBD1 (5 bases). Trimming cost V 6 bases and J 2 bases, with 10 bases left between them. The CDR3 spans 13 residues. The CDR3 sequence is CASSRRQNYGYTF. In DNA, the CDR3 is TGTGCCAGCAGCCGCAGACAGAACTATGGCTACACCTTC.

This clonotype was counted a few times. This chain connects TRBV12-3 or TRBV12-4 to TRBJ2-2, with a tentative D call TRBD1 (6 bases). V dropped 6 bases and J dropped 1 base, with 6 bases sitting between them. The CDR3 spans 13 residues. CDR3 sequence: CASRTGNTGELFF. The CDR3 DNA reads as TGTGCCAGCAGGACAGGGAACACCGGGGAGCTGTTTTTT.

The V call is TRBV7-2, the J call TRBJ2-1; 7 bases align to TRBD2. Germline lookup yields CDR1 SGHTA and CDR2 FQGNSA. The CDR3 has 19 amino acids. V gave up 3 bases and J gave up 2 bases; unmatched junction bases: 16. CDR3 sequence: CASSFWASGPEEPYNEQFF. The CDR3 nucleotides are TGTGCCAGCAGCTTTTGGGCTAGCGGCCCTGAGGAACCCTACAATGAGCAGTTCTTC.

This chain uses TRBV15 with TRBJ2-2; D is ambiguous. This CDR3 contains 14 residues. V lost 5 bases and J 6 bases, leaving 13 bases between the germline ends. Germline loops: CDR1 LNHNV, CDR2 YYDKDF (reference sequence). CDR3 coding DNA: TGTGCCACCAGCCCCCCCTGGGCGGCCGGGGAGCTGTTTTTT. It specifies CATSPPWAAGELFF. The full variable domain, completed using reference TRBV15 and TRBJ2-2, is DAMVIQNPRYQVTQFGKPVTLSCSQTLNHNVMYWYQQKSSQAPKLLFHYYDKDFNNEADTPDNFQSRRPNTSFCFLDIRSPGLGDTAMYLCATSPPWAAGELFFGEGSRLTVL.

The gene calls are TRBV24-1 and TRBJ2-3; perhaps TRBD2 as D (7 bases). Germline V gives CDR1 KGHDR, CDR2 SFDVKD. Trimming took 4 bases from V and 5 from J, leaving 18 bases between them. The CDR3 sequence is 16 residues long. The CDR3 DNA reads TGTGCCACCAGTGACTTGGTCCAGGGGAGGGGAGATACGCAGTATTTT. The encoded protein is CATSDLVQGRGDTQYF.

The table lists this clonotype with a few counts. The chain is built from TRBV29-1 and TRBJ2-7; 8 nucleotides agree with TRBD1. The V and J ends lost 7 bases and 5 bases, in that order; junction bases with no gene match: 10. CDR3 length: 13 amino acids. Looked up from germline, CDR1 is SQVTM and CDR2 is ANQGSEA. DNA of the CDR3: TGCAGCGCTACGAGACAGGGGTTCAACGAGCAGTACTTC. The encoded protein is CSATRQGFNEQYF.

This chain joins TRBV6-5 and TRBJ1-2; D perhaps matches TRBD1 (6 bases). Germline V gives CDR1 MNHEY, CDR2 SVGAGI. The length of the CDR3 is 15 residues. The V gene lost 0 bases and the J gene lost 4 bases, with 12 bases spanning the gap. The DNA for the CDR3 is TGTGCCAGCAGTTACTCGAGGGGGGGCCTCTATGGCTACACCTTC. This codes for CASSYSRGGLYGYTF.

The rearrangement uses TRBV28 and TRBJ2-7; 7 nucleotides agree with TRBD2. This CDR3 has 14 amino acids. V shed 3 bases and J 3 bases; nucleotides not matched to a gene: 5. From germline, CDR1 is MDHEN and CDR2 SYDVKM. As DNA, the CDR3 is TGTGCCAGCAGTTTCCTAGCGGATGACTACGAGCAGTACTTC. Its protein is CASSFLADDYEQYF.

The genes are TRBV18 and TRBJ1-5; D is ambiguous. CDR3 length: 15 residues. Germline V gives CDR1 KGHSH, CDR2 LQKENI. Trimming cost V 5 bases and J 4 bases, with 15 bases left between them. The CDR3 reads CASSATGIANQPQHF. CDR3 bases: TGTGCCAGCTCAGCGACGGGGATAGCAAATCAGCCCCAGCATTTT. The variable domain in full, completed from reference TRBV18 and TRBJ1-5, reads NAGVMQNPRHLVRRRGQEARLRCSPMKGHSHVYWYRQLPEEGLKFMVYLQKENIIDESGMPKERFSAEFPKEGPSILRIQQVVRGDSAAYFCASSATGIANQPQHFGDGTRLSIL.

This chain connects TRBV20-1 to TRBJ1-5, with D possibly being TRBD1 (6 bases). Germline V gene data show CDR1 as DFQATT and CDR2 as SNEGSKA (reference sequence). V was clipped by 5 bases and J by 4 bases, with 15 bases between them. The CDR3 covers 14 residues. CDR3 sequence reads: CSASLGQHNQPQHF. CDR3 nucleotide sequence: TGCAGTGCTTCCCTTGGACAGCATAATCAGCCCCAGCATTTT.

This clonotype was seen a handful of times. J is TRBJ2-4 and V is TRBV9, with a possible D match to TRBD2 (5 bases). There are 13 residues in the CDR3. Trimming shortened V by 2 bases and J by 11 bases, and 14 bases separated the two germline ends. Germline CDR1 and CDR2: SGDLS and YYNGEE. CDR3 sequence reads: CASSVGYVGVQYF. DNA for the CDR3: TGTGCCAGCAGCGTGGGGTATGTGGGAGTTCAGTACTTC.

This clonotype was counted many times. The rearrangement joins TRBV6-5 to TRBJ1-1; D is perhaps TRBD1 (6 bases). The CDR3 sequence is 11 residues long. V dropped 7 bases and J dropped 11 bases, with 14 bases sitting between them. Germline CDR1 MNHEY, CDR2 SVGAGI. CDR3 coding DNA: TGTGCCAGCAAAAAGGGGGTTGAGGCTTTCTTT. Its translation is CASKKGVEAFF.

This clonotype was observed a handful of times. The chain carries TRBV28 and TRBJ2-7; no clear D gene. V lost 3 bases to trimming and J lost 2 bases, with 11 bases between them. Germline V gene sequence: CDR1 MDHEN, CDR2 SYDVKM. CDR3 size: 14 residues. The CDR3 sequence is CASSLQAQAYEQYF. The CDR3, as DNA: TGTGCCAGCAGTTTGCAGGCCCAAGCCTACGAGCAGTACTTC.

The genes are TRBV6-5 and TRBJ2-5, with 7 bases identical to TRBD2. With V trimmed by 6 bases and J by 1 base, 8 bases remained unmatched. The CDR3 has 15 residues. The germline V gene encodes CDR1 MNHEY and CDR2 SVGAGI. DNA for the CDR3: TGTGCCAGCAGCGCAATAGCGGGTCTCCAAGAGACCCAGTACTTC. Its protein is CASSAIAGLQETQYF.

This chain uses TRBV3-1 with TRBJ2-2; tentatively, D is TRBD2 (6 bases). Germline V gene lookup returns CDR1 LGHDT and CDR2 YNNKEL (reference sequence). Trimming pared 3 bases from V and 0 bases from J, leaving 8 bases between. The CDR3 loop spans 15 amino acids. DNA of the CDR3: TGTGCCAGCAGCCAGGGGGGAGCGAACACCGGGGAGCTGTTTTTT. Translation: CASSQGGANTGELFF. The full variable domain, completed using reference TRBV3-1 and TRBJ2-2, is DTAVSQTPKYLVTQMGNDKSIKCEQNLGHDTMYWYKQDSKKFLKIMFSYNNKELIINETVPNRFSPKSPDKAHLNLHINSLELGDSAVYFCASSQGGANTGELFFGEGSRLTVL.

This chain connects TRBV6-1 to TRBJ2-3; 9 bases line up with TRBD1. With V trimmed by 6 bases and J by 4 bases, 11 bases remained unmatched. Germline V gene lookup returns CDR1 MNHNS and CDR2 SASEGT. This CDR3 is built from 16 residues. CDR3 loop: CASRKRGTGWADTQYF. Here the CDR3 DNA reads TGTGCCAGCAGGAAAAGGGGGACAGGGTGGGCAGATACGCAGTATTTT.

A few counts support this clonotype. The chain carries TRBV7-9 and TRBJ2-5; D is undetermined. The V end was cut by 4 bases, the J end by 2 bases, with 14 bases between. Germline assignment: CDR1 SEHNR and CDR2 FQNEAQ (reference sequence). The CDR3 totals 15 residues. CDR3 sequence reads: CASSSLPAHQETQYF. The CDR3 DNA reads as TGTGCCAGCAGCTCCCTGCCCGCTCATCAAGAGACCCAGTACTTC.

V is TRBV5-1 and J is TRBJ2-1, with D possibly called TRBD1 or TRBD2 (5 bases each). With 0 bases removed from V and 2 bases from J, the gap between germline ends came to 12 bases. Germline loops: CDR1 SGHRS, CDR2 YFSETQ. This CDR3 region has 16 residues. As DNA, the CDR3 is TGCGCCAGCAGCTTGGGTGGGGACCAAGCCTACAATGAGCAGTTCTTC. Its protein product is CASSLGGDQAYNEQFF.

The CDR3 reads CASSLGFSSSSRYF. In DNA form, the CDR3 reads TGTGCCAGCAGCTTAGGATTTTCTAGTTCCAGCCGGTATTTT. This chain connects TRBV7-2 to TRBJ2-3; D not resolved. The CDR3 contains 14 residues. Trimming removed 1 base at V and 14 bases at J, with 19 bases between. CDR1 is SGHTA and CDR2 is FQGNSA in the germline V gene.

J is TRBJ2-1 and V is TRBV20-1, with 7 nucleotides matching TRBD2. V lost 3 bases, J lost 14 bases, and 22 bases stayed unmatched. Looked up from germline, CDR1 is DFQATT and CDR2 is SNEGSKA (reference sequence). The CDR3 covers 16 residues. The CDR3 DNA reads TGCAGTGCTAGCCCACTCTCTCGGGACTACAGAGATAGCGAGTTCTTC. Its translation is CSASPLSRDYRDSEFF.

Comment on this clonotype: This clone may be a read error of a much larger clone one base away. This sequence joins TRBV12-3 or TRBV12-4 and TRBJ2-2; D not resolved. This CDR3 region has 12 residues. Deletions cut 7 bases from V and 7 bases from J, with 10 bases between. CDR3 region: CASNPWDGELFF. The CDR3 region has the DNA TGTGCCAGCAATCCCTGGGACGGGGAGCTGTTTTTT.

This clonotype was recorded a few times. In DNA, the CDR3 is TGCGCCAGCAGCGTCAGTGAATCCTCCTACGAGCAGTACTTC. Translation gives CASSVSESSYEQYF. The rearrangement uses TRBV4-1 and TRBJ2-7; D remains ambiguous. Trimming pared 5 bases from V and 0 bases from J, leaving 11 bases between. There are 14 residues in the CDR3. Germline-derived CDR1 and CDR2 are MGHRA and YSYEKL.

This clonotype was observed many times. This sequence joins TRBV7-9 and TRBJ2-5; 16 bases fit TRBD2. Germline V lookup: CDR1 SEHNR, CDR2 FQNEAQ (reference sequence). Trimming removed 2 bases from V and 4 bases from J; junction bases left unmatched: 10. CDR3 length: 19 residues. In DNA form, the CDR3 reads TGTGCCAGCAGCTTAAAACCGGGACTAGCGGGAGGGCCACGAGAGACCCAGTACTTC. Its protein is CASSLKPGLAGGPRETQYF. The whole variable domain, filled in from reference TRBV7-9 and TRBJ2-5, reads DTGVSQNPRHKITKRGQNVTFRCDPISEHNRLYWYRQTLGQGPEFLTYFQNEAQLEKSRLLSDRFSAERPKGSFSTLEIQRTEQGDSAMYLCASSLKPGLAGGPRETQYFGPGTRLLVL.